What follows are 19 T cell receptor beta chains derived from one specimen sequenced in a study of cytomegalovirus exposure and HLA in healthy donors. The method was immunoSEQ multiplex PCR; TCRdb's version includes in-frame clones alone and lacks a portion of them. The sample includes 100,000 or so clones, less than 85% seen only once; the top ten take approximately 22%. Specimen: PBMCs. The receptor source for this set is a man in his late teens or twenties in good health and CMV-seropositive.

This clone was picked up one time. This sequence joins TRBV30 and TRBJ1-1; TRBD1 matches at 7 bases. The V gene's germline CDR1 is GTSNPN and CDR2 SVGIG (reference sequence). The ends lost 4 bases at V and 2 bases at J; junction bases unmatched: 4. The CDR3 consists of 13 residues. In nucleotides, the CDR3 is TGTGCCTGGACTAGGGGGCCAAACACTGAAGCTTTCTTT. As protein: CAWTRGPNTEAFF.

The chain joins TRBV28 to TRBJ2-7; possible D gene TRBD2, 5 bases. The CDR3 consists of 12 residues. CDR1 is MDHEN and CDR2 is SYDVKM in the germline V gene. Trimming shortened V by 7 bases and J by 2 bases, and 9 bases separated the two germline ends. The CDR3 DNA is TGTGCCAGCACGGACTCAACCTACGAGCAGTACTTC. Residues: CASTDSTYEQYF.

J is TRBJ2-7 and V is TRBV5-4; 9 nucleotides align to TRBD2. Germline V gives CDR1 SGHNT, CDR2 YYREEE (reference sequence). The CDR3 spans 15 residues. The trim removed 4 bases at V and 3 bases at J, leaving 8 bases unmatched. For the CDR3, the DNA is TGTGCCAGCAGCCCTCCAGCGGGAGGCGACTACGAGCAGTACTTC. The encoded protein is CASSPPAGGDYEQYF. The variable domain in full, with the rest retrieved from reference TRBV5-4 and TRBJ2-7, is ETGVTQSPTHLIKTRGQQVTLRCSSQSGHNTVSWYQQALGQGPQFIFQYYREEENGRGNFPPRFSGLQFPNYSSELNVNALELDDSALYLCASSPPAGGDYEQYFGPGTRLTVT.

There are many counts of this clone. J is TRBJ1-1 and V is TRBV5-1; 9 bases are shared with TRBD1. Looked up from germline, CDR1 is SGHRS and CDR2 is YFSETQ. The CDR3 has 15 residues. The J segment lost 6 bases and the V segment lost 3 bases, leaving 9 bases of the junction unmatched. This CDR3 is CASSSEQGARSEAFF. For the CDR3, the DNA is TGCGCCAGCAGCTCCGAACAGGGGGCGCGTTCTGAAGCTTTCTTT.

This clone was seen only once. This chain uses TRBV27 with TRBJ1-4, with D unclear. CDR1 is MNHEY, CDR2 SMNVEV, per germline (reference sequence). CDR3 length: 13 residues. Trimming pared 0 bases from V and 11 bases from J, leaving 10 bases between. The CDR3 loop reads CASSLSSSGKLFF. The CDR3 DNA reads as TGTGCCAGCAGTTTATCCTCGTCGGGTAAACTGTTTTTT.

The genes are TRBV19 and TRBJ1-2; TRBD1 is a possible D gene (5 bases). Germline values: CDR1 LNHDA, CDR2 SQIVND (reference sequence). The CDR3 covers 14 residues. With 6 bases removed from V and 4 bases from J, the gap between germline ends came to 15 bases. CDR3 in DNA: TGTGCCAGTAGGGAAAGGGGCACAGGCTATGGCTACACCTTC. It encodes CASRERGTGYGYTF.

The chain uses TRBV6-1 and TRBJ2-3; D perhaps matches TRBD2 (6 bases). Germline CDR1 MNHNS, CDR2 SASEGT. The CDR3 has 16 residues. Trimming pared 1 base from V and 4 bases from J, leaving 15 bases between. The CDR3 is CASSEVRSTGADTQYF. The CDR3 DNA reads as TGTGCCAGCAGTGAAGTACGGTCCACGGGGGCAGATACGCAGTATTTT.

The rearrangement uses TRBV5-6 and TRBJ2-1, with TRBD1 matching over 7 bases. The germline gives CDR1 SGHDT, CDR2 YYEEEE. The V segment lost 0 bases and the J segment 8 bases; nucleotides outside the gene matches: 5. The CDR3 contains 14 residues. CDR3 in amino acids: CASSLDDRAHEQFF. The CDR3 nucleotides read TGTGCCAGCAGCTTGGATGACAGGGCACATGAGCAGTTCTTC.

This chain links TRBV15 with TRBJ1-1; 7 bases are a match to TRBD1. This CDR3 region has 13 residues. J gave up 1 base and V 8 bases, and 4 bases lay outside the gene matches. Germline CDR1 is LNHNV and CDR2 is YYDKDF (reference sequence). The CDR3 is CATGQAPNTEAFF. CDR3 in DNA: TGTGCCACCGGACAGGCCCCGAACACTGAAGCTTTCTTT.

This chain joins TRBV19 and TRBJ1-5, with 9 positions matching TRBD1. The CDR3 sequence is 15 residues long. CDR1 and CDR2 (germline): LNHDA, SQIVND (reference sequence). With 3 bases clipped from V and 4 bases from J, the junction kept 4 bases outside the gene matches. CDR3 sequence: CASSIRDRENQPQHF. Here the CDR3 DNA reads TGTGCCAGTAGTATTAGGGACAGGGAGAATCAGCCCCAGCATTTT.

This rearrangement joins TRBV21-1 to TRBJ1-2; the table's D call, TRBD1, was not checked against the DNA. TRBV21-1 is designated a pseudogene. This CDR3 is 18 amino acids long. This CDR3 reads CASSKTRTEGLANYGYTF. Here the CDR3 DNA reads TGTGCCAGCAGCAAAACGAGGACAGAGGGCCTAGCTAACTATGGCTACACCTTC.

The V gene is TRBV5-1, the J gene TRBJ1-1; weak D call: TRBD1 (6 bases). Trimming took off 5 bases at V and 0 bases at J, with 11 bases between the two ends. CDR3 length: 14 residues. Germline CDR1 SGHRS, CDR2 YFSETQ. CDR3 sequence reads: CASRPTGLNTEAFF. CDR3 bases: TGCGCCAGCAGGCCGACAGGTTTGAACACTGAAGCTTTCTTT.

The CDR3 protein is CASSPQLGGFRIGTEAFF. The CDR3 coding sequence is TGTGCCAGCAGTCCTCAACTAGGGGGATTTAGGATCGGGACTGAAGCTTTCTTT. The rearrangement links TRBV27 to TRBJ1-1; D perhaps matches TRBD1 (6 bases). Germline V gene sequence: CDR1 MNHEY, CDR2 SMNVEV (reference sequence). V lost 5 bases to trimming and J lost 5 bases, with 27 bases between them. The CDR3 has 18 residues.

The chain links TRBV7-9 to TRBJ2-5; D is unresolved. Germline V gene lookup returns CDR1 SEHNR and CDR2 FQNEAQ (reference sequence). The CDR3 sequence is 16 residues long. Trimming took off 5 bases at V and 4 bases at J, with 20 bases between the two ends. The CDR3 region has the DNA TGTGCCAGCAGCGGGCCCACCCAACCCTCCATAGAGACCCAGTACTTC. It yields the protein CASSGPTQPSIETQYF.

The rearrangement uses TRBV10-3 and TRBJ1-5, with a possible D match to TRBD1 (5 bases). The CDR3 runs 17 residues. CDR1 ENHRY and CDR2 SYGVKD come from the germline V gene. V was trimmed by 10 bases and J by 2 bases, leaving 24 bases between them. CDR3 sequence (DNA): TGTGCCACCTCCATTAGACAGCCTAGGGATCGCAATCAGCCCCAGCATTTT. Amino acids: CATSIRQPRDRNQPQHF.

The chain has TRBV27 and TRBJ2-1, with D unclear. V dropped 7 bases and J dropped 6 bases, with 7 bases sitting between them. The CDR3 is made up of 11 amino acids. Germline-derived CDR1 and CDR2 are MNHEY and SMNVEV (reference sequence). Here the CDR3 reads CASTFGNEQFF. The CDR3 DNA is TGTGCCAGCACCTTCGGCAATGAGCAGTTCTTC.

J is TRBJ1-5 and V is TRBV4-2; 7 bases match TRBD1. The CDR3 is 17 amino acids. V was pared by 1 base and J by 4 bases, with 10 bases of the junction left unmatched. CDR1 and CDR2 from the germline V gene are LGHNA and YNFKEQ. The CDR3 loop is CASSQVGGRDRNQPQHF. In DNA form, the CDR3 reads TGTGCCAGCAGCCAAGTTGGGGGACGGGACAGAAATCAGCCCCAGCATTTT.

This clone appeared once. CDR3 sequence: CASSTPRGYEQYV. CDR3 nucleotide sequence: TGTGCCAGCAGCACCCCTCGGGGTTACGAGCAGTACGTC. V is TRBV28 and J is TRBJ2-7; TRBD2 might be the D (5 bases). The CDR3 consists of 13 residues. V lost 6 bases, J lost 4 bases, and 13 bases lay in between. Germline CDR1 MDHEN, CDR2 SYDVKM.

The chain recombines TRBV15 with TRBJ2-7; possible D gene TRBD1, 6 bases. Trimming removed 2 bases from V and 2 bases from J, with 13 bases in between. CDR1 is LNHNV and CDR2 is YYDKDF in the germline V gene (reference sequence). The CDR3 consists of 15 residues. Here the CDR3 reads CATSRSDSPTYEQYF. The DNA of the CDR3 is TGTGCCACCAGCAGATCGGACAGCCCAACCTACGAGCAGTACTTC.